Sequencing of this T cell receptor (beta chain) was carried out in a study of cytomegalovirus exposure and HLA in healthy donors. Primers included in the PCR were 60 Vbeta and 13 Jbeta primers. Data came from immunoSEQ multiplex PCR; TCRdb stores just in-frame clones and leaves some out. This table has 150,000 or so clones, roughly 85% appearing once. This CDR3 contains 15 residues. Trimming removed 6 bases at V and 2 bases at J, with 12 bases between. In germline, CDR1 is SGDLS, CDR2 YYNGEE. This clonotype originated in a woman in her 50s in good health and CMV-seropositive. The sample consisted of PBMCs. The J gene is TRBJ2-6, the V gene TRBV9, with D possibly TRBD1 on 6 matching bases. The CDR3 loop is CASTPQGTGANVLTF. Here the CDR3 DNA reads TGTGCCAGCACGCCTCAGGGGACTGGGGCCAACGTCCTGACTTTC.